The present entry profiles one TCR beta chain with its context. Its antigen is still unknown. The authors reverse transcribed all of the isolated RNA, so sequencing captured expressed TCRB transcripts. The table came from immunoSEQ multiplex PCR; TCRdb's copy has only in-frame clones and leaves some out. The sample shows 240,000 or so clones, 27% of them seen only once. Unmatched junction bases numbered 4, after V lost 6 bases and J lost 2 bases. The CDR3 contains 14 residues. Germline V gene lookup returns CDR1 SNHLY and CDR2 FYNNEI. The data were taken from a study of beta chain features in type 1 diabetes. Overall study results and limits: TCRB CDR3 length was moderately but significantly reduced in all four CD4+ subsets of Type 1 diabetes patients.

One heparinised draw, averaging roughly 110 mL, was taken per donor. The receptor was derived from a man aged 25-45 years in good health. Material for sequencing was central memory CD4+ T cells from blood. J is TRBJ2-7 and V is TRBV2, with 10 bases that match TRBD1. The CDR3 region has the DNA TGTGCCAGCAGCAAGGGGACAGGGGCCTACGAGCAGTACTTC. It yields the protein CASSKGTGAYEQYF.